Each of the 27 T cell receptor beta chains below was sequenced from the same sample in a study of CD8 T cells in ankylosing spondylitis. MiXCR, run by TCRdb on the 5' RACE reads, gives a single entry per CDR3 protein. The table includes approximately 69,000 distinct CDR3 sequences, about 5% detected once. Sequencing used blood, either unsorted or a sorted T cell fraction (not recorded which). The source is a male donor with ankylosing spondylitis or in good health (not recorded which).

This clonotype was seen repeatedly, ten times or more. V gene TRBV20-1 combines with J gene TRBJ2-2, with TRBD2 matching over 7 bases. The junction had 5 bases not matched to a gene; V was cut back by 6 bases and J by 4 bases. Germline loops: CDR1 DFQATT, CDR2 SNEGSKA (reference sequence). There are 13 residues in the CDR3. For the CDR3, the DNA is TGCAGTGCAGCGACTAGCAGCACCGGGGAGCTGTTTTTT. This encodes CSAATSSTGELFF.

Ten or more counts support this clonotype. The V gene is TRBV20-1, the J gene TRBJ2-2; 7 bases map to TRBD2. This CDR3 has 14 residues. V shed 2 bases and J 2 bases; nucleotides not matched to a gene: 2. Germline V gene lookup returns CDR1 DFQATT and CDR2 SNEGSKA (reference sequence). CDR3 DNA: TGCAGTGCTAGAAGCGGGGCCAACACCGGGGAGCTGTTTTTT. Its translation is CSARSGANTGELFF.

This clonotype occurred many times. The chain has TRBV19 and TRBJ2-6; TRBD2 is a possible D gene (6 bases). Germline-derived CDR1 and CDR2 are LNHDA and SQIVND (reference sequence). Trimming removed 1 base at V and 6 bases at J, with 7 bases between. There are 14 residues in the CDR3. The CDR3 DNA follows: TGTGCCAGTAGTATAGGGGGGGTGGCCAACGTCCTGACTTTC. It is translated as CASSIGGVANVLTF.

Many counts were recorded for this clonotype. The chain joins TRBV7-6 to TRBJ2-7; 10 bases match TRBD1. Germline trimming cut 5 bases from V and 4 bases from J; bases unmatched to any gene: 17. CDR1 and CDR2 (germline): SGHVS, FNYEAQ. CDR3 length: 18 residues. CDR3 sequence (DNA): TGTGCCAGCAGCCCTCGAACCGGTGGGACAGGGGCCAGGTACGAGCAGTACTTC. Encoded protein: CASSPRTGGTGARYEQYF.

This clonotype showed up many times. This chain uses TRBV24-1 with TRBJ1-1, with 7 positions matching TRBD1. The CDR3 is 14 amino acids. Germline-derived CDR1 and CDR2 are KGHDR and SFDVKD. V dropped 3 bases and J dropped 4; count of bases not matched to a gene: 4. The CDR3 spells CATSDPGQSTEAFF. CDR3 in DNA: TGTGCCACCAGTGATCCGGGACAGTCCACTGAAGCTTTCTTT.

This clonotype has a count of ten or more. The chain has TRBV12-3 or TRBV12-4 and TRBJ1-2; 8 nucleotides match TRBD1. CDR3 length equals 12 residues. Trimming cost V 9 bases and J 3 bases; bases outside gene matches: 3. CDR3 in amino acids: CASTGQDYGYTF. The CDR3 DNA sequence: TGTGCCAGTACGGGACAGGACTATGGCTACACCTTC.

The sample holds a few counts of this clonotype. The chain joins TRBV12-3 or TRBV12-4 to TRBJ2-2, with no clear D. The V end was cut by 3 bases, the J end by 1 base, with 6 bases between. The CDR3 sequence is 14 residues long. The CDR3 sequence: CASSFLQNTGELFF. The CDR3 region has the DNA TGTGCCAGCAGTTTTCTGCAGAACACCGGGGAGCTGTTTTTT.

About this clonotype itself: This clone may be a read error of a much larger clone one base away. The CDR3 reads CASSLGRIQETQYF. CDR3 DNA sequence: TGTGCCAGCAGCTTAGGCAGGATCCAAGAGACCCAGTACTTC. The genes are TRBV11-2 and TRBJ2-5; no firm D call. CDR1 and CDR2 from the germline V gene are SGHAT and FQNNGV. V was shortened by 1 base and J by 1 base, with 7 bases between the two germline ends. The CDR3 length is 14 residues.

This clonotype was observed at least ten times. V usage is TRBV5-1 and J usage is TRBJ2-7; D tentatively reads TRBD1 or TRBD2 (5 bases each). V lost 4 bases and J 3 bases, leaving 14 bases between the germline ends. CDR3 length: 14 residues. Germline CDR1 and CDR2: SGHRS and YFSETQ. The CDR3 DNA is TGCGCCAGCAGCAGGGGACCCCTAATCTACGAGCAGTACTTC. Translated, it gives CASSRGPLIYEQYF.

This clonotype showed up many times. The rearrangement uses TRBV28 and TRBJ2-7; D remains ambiguous. Germline V gene sequence: CDR1 MDHEN, CDR2 SYDVKM. Trimming left V 8 bases short and J 7 bases short, with 9 bases between. This CDR3 spans 10 amino acids. For the CDR3, the DNA is TGTGCCAGCGGACCTTTGGAGCAGTACTTC. It translates to CASGPLEQYF.

This clonotype was found many times. The chain has TRBV20-1 and TRBJ2-3; tentatively, D is TRBD2 (5 bases). This CDR3 is built from 14 residues. V was clipped by 8 bases and J by 2 bases, with 17 bases between them. CDR1 is DFQATT, CDR2 SNEGSKA, per germline (reference sequence). CDR3 nucleotides: TGCAGTACCGTCAGCGGCCAGCTCACAGATACGCAGTATTTT. Encoded protein: CSTVSGQLTDTQYF.

At least ten counts were recorded for this clonotype. V and J are TRBV4-1 and TRBJ1-1; TRBD1 might be the D (5 bases). The ends were cut back, 4 bases at V and 3 bases at J, with 18 bases in the middle. Germline assignment: CDR1 MGHRA and CDR2 YSYEKL. The CDR3 has 16 residues. CDR3 loop: CASSLQGGGTDTEAFF. CDR3 coding DNA: TGCGCCAGCAGCCTGCAAGGCGGGGGTACGGACACTGAAGCTTTCTTT.

This chain links TRBV23-1 with TRBJ2-1; tentatively, D is TRBD1 or TRBD2 (5 bases each). TRBV23-1 counts as an open reading frame of uncertain function. With 3 bases removed from V and 4 bases from J, the gap between germline ends came to 16 bases. The CDR3 has 16 amino acids. The CDR3 bases are TGCGCCAGCAGTCAGCCCCCCGGGACGGAATACAATGAGCAGTTCTTC. It translates to CASSQPPGTEYNEQFF.

This clonotype has ten or more counts. The chain is built from TRBV12-3 or TRBV12-4 and TRBJ1-1, with 11 bases that match TRBD1. CDR3 length: 14 amino acids. V lost 5 bases and J lost 6; bases outside the gene matches: 5. The CDR3 sequence: CASSDGQGAAEAFF. The CDR3 DNA reads TGTGCCAGCAGTGATGGACAGGGGGCGGCTGAAGCTTTCTTT.

This clonotype was observed at least ten times. The chain joins TRBV27 to TRBJ1-1, with a possible D match to TRBD1 (5 bases). Germline V gene data show CDR1 as MNHEY and CDR2 as SMNVEV (reference sequence). The CDR3 sequence is 13 residues long. The V gene lost 3 bases and the J gene lost 3 bases, with 8 bases spanning the gap. The CDR3 bases are TGTGCCAGCAGTTTTGTGGGGGACACTGAAGCTTTCTTT. Amino acids: CASSFVGDTEAFF.

The chain employs TRBV15 and TRBJ2-7, with 7 positions matching TRBD1. This CDR3 is 16 amino acids long. J was trimmed by 3 bases and V by 1 base; bases with no gene match: 9. Germline-derived CDR1 and CDR2 are LNHNV and YYDKDF (reference sequence). This CDR3 reads CATSRGVAGGSYEQYF. The CDR3 coding sequence is TGTGCCACCAGCAGAGGGGTAGCAGGGGGAAGCTACGAGCAGTACTTC.

This clonotype appeared a few times. A much larger clone lies a single base off, so this may be a read error. The chain combines TRBV6-4 with TRBJ1-2; 9 nucleotides match TRBD1. Germline V CDR1 and CDR2: MRHNA, SNTAGT. J gave up 3 bases and V 11 bases, and 22 bases lay outside the gene matches. The CDR3 is 18 residues long. The CDR3 DNA follows: TGTGCCCGCTACCCCCGGGGTACAGGGGGCGCCGGTCACTATGGCTACACCTTC. Residues: CARYPRGTGGAGHYGYTF.

This clonotype was recorded many times. This chain links TRBV7-8 with TRBJ2-3, with 10 bases matching TRBD2. Trimming cost V 6 bases and J 5 bases; bases outside gene matches: 5. The germline gives CDR1 SGHVS, CDR2 FQNEAQ. The CDR3 is 14 residues long. The CDR3 sequence: CASSLTSGVDTQYF. CDR3 DNA sequence: TGTGCCAGCAGTCTAACTAGCGGGGTAGATACGCAGTATTTT.

The sample holds many counts of this clonotype. The chain recombines TRBV7-2 with TRBJ2-1, with D uncertain. CDR1 SGHTA and CDR2 FQGNSA come from the germline V gene. Trimming took off 5 bases at V and 4 bases at J, with 9 bases between the two ends. The CDR3 is 13 residues long. The DNA for the CDR3 is TGTGCCAGCAGCCAACCACCGTACAATGAGCAGTTCTTC. Residues: CASSQPPYNEQFF.

This clonotype has at least ten counts. J is TRBJ1-5 and V is TRBV7-2, with 9 bases lining up with TRBD1. The CDR3 runs 17 residues. Trimming cost V 3 bases and J 1 base; bases outside gene matches: 7. The V gene's germline CDR1 is SGHTA and CDR2 FQGNSA. CDR3 amino acids: CASSLGQGVRSNQPQHF. As DNA, the CDR3 is TGTGCCAGCAGCTTGGGACAGGGCGTTAGGAGCAATCAGCCCCAGCATTTT. Complete variable domain (other parts from reference TRBV7-2 and TRBJ1-5): GAGVSQSPSNKVTEKGKDVELRCDPISGHTALYWYRQSLGQGLEFLIYFQGNSAPDKSGLPSDRFSAERTGGSVSTLTIQRTQQEDSAVYLCASSLGQGVRSNQPQHFGDGTRLSIL.

This clonotype was seen at least ten times. This chain connects TRBV20-1 to TRBJ2-1; D gene unclear. The CDR3 sequence is 11 residues long. Germline V gives CDR1 DFQATT, CDR2 SNEGSKA (reference sequence). The CDR3 spells CSSRYDNEQFF. CDR3 nucleotide sequence: TGCAGCTCGCGGTACGACAATGAGCAGTTCTTC.

This clonotype was counted ten times or more. The chain has TRBV9 and TRBJ2-1; 10 bases are shared with TRBD2. Germline V gives CDR1 SGDLS, CDR2 YYNGEE. The CDR3 length is 17 residues. Trimming took 4 bases from V and 4 from J; bases not matched to a gene: 11. CDR3 region: CASSSGPSGGAYNEQFF. The CDR3 DNA sequence: TGTGCCAGCAGCTCAGGGCCCAGCGGGGGGGCATACAATGAGCAGTTCTTC.

This clonotype turned up a few times. One end of the junction is discordant with germline, which a read error may explain. The chain is built from TRBV3-1 and TRBJ2-1; 8 positions agree with TRBD1. This CDR3 spans 19 amino acids. Germline assignment: CDR1 LGHDT and CDR2 YNNKEL (reference sequence). CDR3 sequence (DNA): TGTGCCAGCTGCCAAGCTCGGGAAAGGACAGGGCTTTACTACAATGAGCAGTTCTTC. Encoded protein: CASCQARERTGLYYNEQFF.

This clonotype was observed many times. The V gene is TRBV15, the J gene TRBJ1-6, with 7 bases matching TRBD1. The CDR3 spans 14 residues. Germline V gene sequence: CDR1 LNHNV, CDR2 YYDKDF (reference sequence). Losses at the gene ends were 5 bases for V and 8 bases for J; bases not matched to a gene: 6. CDR3 loop: CATSEQGWDSPLHF. The CDR3 bases are TGTGCCACCAGCGAACAGGGGTGGGATTCACCCCTCCACTTT.

This clonotype has ten or more counts. V and J are TRBV6-1 and TRBJ1-1, with TRBD1 as a possible D gene (5 bases). V shed 7 bases and J shed 2 bases, with 17 bases lying between them. This CDR3 is built from 15 residues. The germline gives CDR1 MNHNS, CDR2 SASEGT. CDR3 in DNA: TGTGCCAGCACCACCTCTCGGGGGAGAAACACTGAAGCTTTCTTT. Amino acid sequence: CASTTSRGRNTEAFF.

This clonotype showed up many times. One junction end does not reproduce the germline sequence, and a read error may be involved. This chain uses TRBV20-1 with TRBJ1-6; D remains unclear. Germline CDR1 DFQATT, CDR2 SNEGSKA (reference sequence). The CDR3 loop spans 17 amino acids. In DNA, the CDR3 is TGCTGTGCTAGAGATCAGCCGGGCAGATCATCTAATTCACCCCTCCACTTT. Protein sequence: CCARDQPGRSSNSPLHF.

This clonotype showed up many times. The gene calls are TRBV9 and TRBJ2-4, with 8 nucleotides matching TRBD2. CDR1 and CDR2 from the germline V gene are SGDLS and YYNGEE. The CDR3 sequence is 15 residues long. V trimming: 4 bases; J trimming: 9 bases; junction bases outside the gene matches: 12. CDR3 nucleotides: TGTGCCAGCAGCATCTCGGGACTAGACGGTACCATTCAGTACTTC. Its protein is CASSISGLDGTIQYF.